This T cell receptor beta chain was documented in a study of blood T cells in healthy people across ages. Study-level results: It was not known whether donors were CMV positive (a possible confounder of expanded clonotype changes).

Next came a second PCR, run for about 6 to 12 cycles, which used a sample-barcoded 5' primer along with a J-beta primer mix. A tag from a template-switch adaptor with 12 random nucleotides marked each cDNA molecule. TCRdb fed the 5' RACE reads into MiXCR, producing one record per CDR3 protein. The sample yields fewer than 950,000 distinct CDR3 sequences, about 37% seen once. The study recruited healthy Caucasian donors from Russia who were aged roughly 6 to 95. Looked up from germline, CDR1 is LGHNA and CDR2 is YSLEER. The V segment lost 5 bases and the J segment 2 bases; nucleotides outside the gene matches: 13. There are 17 residues in the CDR3. This clonotype was seen many times. What it recognizes is unknown.

The chain has TRBV4-3 and TRBJ2-7, with 9 bases fitting TRBD1. Sequenced input: blood. This receptor was obtained from a man between 18 and 29 years old in good health. CDR3 protein: CASSYHGWTGVTYEQYF. The DNA for the CDR3 is TGCGCCAGCAGCTACCACGGCTGGACAGGGGTCACCTACGAGCAGTACTTC.